The clone carrying this TCR beta chain was observed a few times. The antigen is undetermined. This specimen belongs to a study of cytomegalovirus exposure and HLA in healthy donors. Overall study findings and caveats: The authors judged a highly shared variant cluster likely a sequencing artifact. Some segments of the V type, notably TRBV6-2 and TRBV6-3, were excluded as indistinguishable. In an earlier analysis, most TCR beta V segments were productive about 87% or about 30% of the time.

PCR employed 60 Vbeta and 13 Jbeta primers. Libraries were prepared by immunoSEQ multiplex PCR; TCRdb keeps only in-frame clonotypes and omits some of them. The repertoire holds approximately 100,000 clones, with around 67% as singletons. The CDR3 totals 14 residues. CDR1 SGHNT and CDR2 YENEEA come from the germline V gene. This TCR was sampled from a human donor in good health. This rearrangement joins TRBV11-3 to TRBJ2-5; TRBD1 matches at 9 bases. The J call may be wrong; the DNA end is better matched by TRBJ2-7. Sequencing input: PBMCs. Here the CDR3 reads CASSQTGGLYEQYF. The CDR3 region has the DNA TGTGCCAGCAGCCAGACAGGGGGGCTATACGAGCAGTACTTC.